This TCR beta chain comes out of a study of beta chain features in type 1 diabetes (dated by TCRdb to the late 2010s). Context from the whole study: No differences in mean age, gender distribution, total cell number or subset yield were found between patients and healthy donors. A total of about 99,000,000 sorted cells were examined across all samples, and RNA yield correlated strongly with the number of cells per subset. The study compared TCRB repertoires of sorted circulating CD4+ T cell subsets between recently diagnosed type 1 diabetes patients and matched healthy donors. Regulatory and stem cell-like memory subsets were obtained from only 8 patients and roughly eight healthy donors, while naive and central memory subsets were obtained from all 30 or so donors.

From each donor, a single peripheral blood sample of approximately 120 mL on average was drawn into heparinised tubes. Naive, central memory, regulatory and stem cell-like memory CD4+ T cells were sorted on a BD FACSAria II using a panel including CD45RO, CCR7, CD25, CD127, CD95 and CD27. Purity was above 95% for every sorted population. PBMCs were separated immediately by Lymphoprep density gradient centrifugation and were stained directly, without being cultured. To minimize batch effects, samples were stained and sorted in pairs, one healthy donor with one patient per experiment. Of note for this clone: Which antigen it targets is not known. The record has no base qualities; no much larger clone is one base away.

Beyond this particular receptor, the publication reports: Only small numbers of individuals were included in the HLA sub-analyses, which left unresolved whether HLA type had any influence on TCRB rearrangement. Sequencing cDNA rather than genomic DNA could over-represent highly expressing activated cells, although activation and CD3 levels did not differ between groups. Shorter templates might be favored by PCR, yet because patient and control samples were amplified and corrected together, any such skew would affect both groups equally. Naive, central memory and regulatory TCRB repertoires appeared to be more similar among patients than among healthy donors. At VDJ recombination sites, type 1 diabetes patients had fewer insertions and more deleted nucleotides, which implies abnormalities in thymic rearrangement. A moderate but significant shortening of TCRB CDR3 length was observed in type 1 diabetes patients in all four CD4+ subsets.

The entire isolated RNA was reverse transcribed using the High Capacity cDNA Reverse Transcription Kit, and thus expressed TCRB transcripts were sequenced. Stem cell-like memory T cell samples underwent survey-depth immunoSEQ sequencing, averaging about 910,000 total reads per sample. Sorted cells were lysed in RLT buffer, and RNA was extracted using DNase-treated RNeasy Micro or Mini kits according to cell number. Each cell subset was processed separately to prevent cross-contamination, with patient and healthy donor samples processed together. The immunoSEQ multiplex PCR was used to amplify TCRB sequences from cDNA, yielding 87-bp fragments that span the CDR3 region. Amplicons were sequenced on the Illumina HiSeq platform. The original methods were these. PCR bias was computationally corrected using synthetic template baselines, reads within Hamming distance 2 were collapsed, and singletons that could not be merged were discarded. Reads were aligned to IMGT to assign V, D and J genes, CDR3 length, and insertions or deletions at six rearrangement sites. Within each subset, clonotype counts were normalized to sorted cell number, after which true diversity and Gini coefficients were computed with the tcR R package. Repertoire sharing was quantified using the overlap coefficient calculated on TCRB nucleotide sequences. Sourced from immuneACCESS, this table was stored by TCRdb with only in-frame sequences that have V and J called. A share of the clones is absent; for the studies checked, an unresolved V gene accounts for under half, and the remainder has no known explanation. Clone size and the V and J calls come from that table; the DNA yielded D and trimming. The sample contains under 90,000 clones, about a third of them found a single time. The ten largest clones take up 0.4% to 0.55% of the sample.

The germline V gene (reference sequence) specifies GTSNPN as CDR1 and SVGIG as CDR2. The CDR3 covers 15 residues, taking in both the cysteine and the phenylalanine. Only CDR3 DNA is held: 45 bases, read in frame from base 1. The germline V and J ends show losses of 5 bases and 4 bases respectively, and no gene match explains 8 bases of the junction. Specimen: stem cell memory CD4+ T cells from blood. This sample's cell subset or site label indicates: stem cell-like memory CD4+ T cells. The source of this sequence is a woman younger than 35 in good health. The rearrangement combines TRBV30 with TRBJ2-3; 11 middle bases align to TRBD2. The base sequence is TGTGCCTGGGACTCGCCGGGACTAGCGGCAGATACGCAGTATTTT. This sequence encodes CAWDSPGLAADTQYF.